The entry below gives a single T cell receptor (beta chain) sequence along with its context. The target of this receptor is not known. Qualities for individual bases were not recorded, and no much larger clone is one base off. The CDR3 regions of human TCRbeta chains were analyzed by immunosequencing. Processing in the source paper ran as follows. TCRs in the repertoires were matched against a reference library of SARS-CoV-2-specific TCRs that had been generated with the MIRA antigen-specificity platform. Breadth was defined as the fraction of unique TCRs that were SARS-CoV-2-associated, and depth was defined as the fraction of total T cells that were SARS-CoV-2-associated. Each spike-specific TCR was assigned to its reactive spike region and to a CD4 or CD8 class using the MIRA data. Log10-transformed breadth and depth values were compared by one-way ANOVA with Sidak's multiple comparisons tests. The table was pulled from immuneACCESS by TCRdb, which kept in-frame rearrangements only. Such tables lose some clones; where checked, under half of the loss comes from unresolved V genes, and the rest has no known cause. That table supplies the V and J calls and clone size; D and trimming were determined from the DNA. For this sample the table gives some 100,000 clones, of which roughly nine tenths were detected only once. 4% to 5% of the sample comes from the top ten.

This sample was included in a study of T cell responses to AZD1222 COVID-19 vaccine (dated by TCRdb to 2020 to 2023). As for the study more broadly: Because spike-specific TCR depth and breadth did not differ between the two schedules, AZD1222 recipients who got a second dose at roughly 4 weeks were pooled with those who got a second dose at roughly 12 weeks. A total of roughly 240 trial participants underwent TCR sequencing, of whom some 210 received two doses of AZD1222 and around 26 received two doses of the MenACWY control vaccine. Trial participants were enrolled by age into subgroups of 18-55, 56-69 and 70-plus years, and 148, 28 and 57 TCR-sequenced participants, respectively, were included in these subgroups. Study-wide findings and limitations: Because no day 14 peak-response samples were available, the repertoires could be characterized only after the peak T cell response. After two AZD1222 doses, spike-specific TCR breadth and depth were significantly higher than at day 0 and than in MenACWY recipients. In the small 56-69-year group, the increase in depth fell short of significance, most likely because of low power. Most participants were white British and females outnumbered males, and the authors suggested that clonal diversity may have been underestimated. Epitopes outside the regions mutated in the B.1.351 and B.1.1.7 variants were reportedly recognized by nearly half of the unique spike-specific TCRs. CD4 TCRs associated with the vaccine covered the entire spike protein, and the dominant responses were in regions 160-218 and 743-854. Conclusions about previously exposed vaccinees were limited because only five to seven AZD1222 recipients were SARS-CoV-2 seropositive at baseline.

The time point tag for this specimen amounts to: baseline before first vaccination. Samples from vaccinated people were obtained from the UK trials COV001 and COV002, which included a single-blind randomized controlled phase 2/3 trial of AZD1222 (ChAdOx1 nCoV-19) in healthy adults. For TCRbeta chain sequencing, PBMC samples from trial participants were taken at day 0 and at day 28 after the second dose. This material consisted of peripheral blood, taken on day 0 of AZD1222 vaccination. This sequence originates from an adult in good health.

The encoded CDR3 is CASSLDSGSGNTIYF. At the DNA level, the sequence is TGTGCCAGCAGCTTGGATTCAGGGTCTGGAAACACCATATATTTT. The chain was built from TRBV5-4 and TRBJ1-3; TRBD1 might be the D gene, on 5 matching bases. V loses 0 bases, J loses 1 base, and the germline ends lie 8 bases apart. From cysteine to phenylalanine, the CDR3 is 15 amino acids long. Just the 45-base CDR3 DNA is kept, in frame starting at base 1. CDR1 SGHNT and CDR2 YYREEE are derived from the germline V gene (reference sequence).